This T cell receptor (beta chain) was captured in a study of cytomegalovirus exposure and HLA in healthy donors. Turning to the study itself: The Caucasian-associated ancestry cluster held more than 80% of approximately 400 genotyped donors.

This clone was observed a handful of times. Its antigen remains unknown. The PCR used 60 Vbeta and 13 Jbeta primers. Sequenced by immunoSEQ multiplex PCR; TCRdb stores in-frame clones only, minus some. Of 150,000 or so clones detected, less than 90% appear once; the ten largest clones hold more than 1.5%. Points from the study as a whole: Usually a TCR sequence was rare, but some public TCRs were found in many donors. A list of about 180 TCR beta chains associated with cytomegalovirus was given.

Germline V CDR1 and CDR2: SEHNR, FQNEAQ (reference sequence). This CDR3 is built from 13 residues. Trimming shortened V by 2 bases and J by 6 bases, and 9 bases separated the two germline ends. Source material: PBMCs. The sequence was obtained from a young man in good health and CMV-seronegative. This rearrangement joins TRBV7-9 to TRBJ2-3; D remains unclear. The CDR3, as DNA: TGTGCCAGCAGCTTAACGGCGGCGGATACGCAGTATTTT. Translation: CASSLTAADTQYF.